One and the same sample provided the 16 T cell receptor beta chains below, sequenced in a study of T-cell memory formation after mild COVID-19. TCRdb itself ran the 5' RACE reads through MiXCR, one entry per CDR3 protein. This sample has hundreds of thousands of distinct CDR3 sequences, with around 25% found just once. Material for sequencing was PBMCs or a T cell subset sorted from them (not recorded which). These receptor sequences come from an adult woman who had mild COVID-19 (a few samples of this study predate the infection). Cell type and time point are not known.

V usage is TRBV12-3 or TRBV12-4 and J usage is TRBJ2-5, with a weak D call TRBD2 (5 bases). The germline V and J ends were trimmed by 3 bases and 5 bases, with 13 bases remaining between them. The CDR3 sequence is 14 residues long. The CDR3 DNA is TGTGCCAGCAGTTTGCGTACGGGGTTGGAGACCCAGTACTTC. Translating it yields CASSLRTGLETQYF.

The table lists this clonotype with a few counts. The rearrangement joins TRBV3-1 to TRBJ2-1; 12 bases align to TRBD2. After removal of 4 bases from V and 4 bases from J, the junction contained 8 bases not matched to a gene. Germline V gives CDR1 LGHDT, CDR2 YNNKEL (reference sequence). CDR3 length: 17 residues. CDR3 sequence reads: CASSPLAGGLWYNEQFF. For the CDR3, the DNA is TGTGCCAGCAGCCCCCTAGCGGGGGGGCTTTGGTACAATGAGCAGTTCTTC.

This clonotype was observed a few times. The chain joins TRBV5-1 to TRBJ2-3; 11 bases match TRBD2. Trimming removed 5 bases from V and 1 base from J; junction bases left unmatched: 12. Germline V CDR1 and CDR2: SGHRS, YFSETQ. CDR3 size: 18 residues. The CDR3 sequence is CASRFPSGRSVGTDTQYF. The CDR3 nucleotides read TGCGCCAGCAGATTTCCTAGCGGGAGGAGCGTCGGCACAGATACGCAGTATTTT.

This clonotype showed up just a few times. The DNA for the CDR3 is TGTGCCAGCAGCCAAGACCCACTACCGACAGGGCATAATTCACCCCTCCACTTT. It encodes CASSQDPLPTGHNSPLHF. The V gene is TRBV4-2, the J gene TRBJ1-6, with 7 bases aligning to TRBD1. The CDR3 has 18 amino acids. Germline V gives CDR1 LGHNA, CDR2 YNFKEQ. J gave up 5 bases and V 0 bases, and 10 bases lay outside the gene matches.

This clonotype was seen a few times. The chain uses TRBV7-9 and TRBJ1-5, with 7 nucleotides matching TRBD1. Germline trimming cut 5 bases from V and 2 bases from J; bases unmatched to any gene: 6. Germline CDR1 SEHNR, CDR2 FQNEAQ (reference sequence). CDR3 length equals 15 residues. The DNA for the CDR3 is TGTGCCAGCAGCGGCCCAGGGACAGGCAATCAGCCCCAGCATTTT. This codes for CASSGPGTGNQPQHF.

The gene calls are TRBV6-2 or TRBV6-3 and TRBJ1-5; D not certain. The CDR3 totals 14 residues. Trimming took 0 bases from V and 5 from J, leaving 8 bases between them. Germline assignment: CDR1 MNHEY and CDR2 SVGEGT. This CDR3 reads CASSYSKRDQPQHF. Written as DNA, the CDR3 is TGTGCCAGCAGTTACTCGAAGCGGGATCAGCCCCAGCATTTT.

This clonotype came up a few times. This chain joins TRBV18 and TRBJ2-3, with TRBD1 matching 7 bases. The CDR3 length is 15 residues. Germline CDR1 reads KGHSH; CDR2 reads LQKENI. Trimming took 8 bases from V and 0 from J; bases not matched to a gene: 8. The CDR3 region is CASTGSTGSTDTQYF. DNA of the CDR3: TGTGCCAGCACCGGATCGACAGGGAGCACAGATACGCAGTATTTT.

The chain combines TRBV20-1 with TRBJ1-5; a possible D gene is TRBD1 (5 bases). The V gene lost 0 bases and the J gene lost 2 bases, with 11 bases spanning the gap. Germline-derived CDR1 and CDR2 are DFQATT and SNEGSKA (reference sequence). CDR3 length: 15 residues. For the CDR3, the DNA is TGCAGTGCTAGAGATGGGGGTTGGGGCAATCAGCCCCAGCATTTT. This encodes CSARDGGWGNQPQHF.

This chain joins TRBV7-9 and TRBJ2-2; 7 bases line up with TRBD2. With 5 bases clipped from V and 5 bases from J, the junction kept 11 bases outside the gene matches. There are 16 residues in the CDR3. CDR1 and CDR2 from the germline V gene are SEHNR and FQNEAQ (reference sequence). The CDR3 sequence is CASSEDLGGPTGELFF. CDR3 bases: TGTGCCAGCAGCGAAGACTTGGGAGGGCCAACCGGGGAGCTGTTTTTT.

The sample holds a few counts of this clonotype. J is TRBJ1-2 and V is TRBV2, with a weak D call TRBD1 (5 bases). The CDR3 consists of 12 residues. Germline-derived CDR1 and CDR2 are SNHLY and FYNNEI. The V and J ends lost 4 bases and 5 bases respectively, with 8 bases between them. CDR3 DNA: TGTGCCAGCAGTGTGCAGGGATATGGCTACACCTTC. Translated: CASSVQGYGYTF.

This rearrangement joins TRBV5-1 to TRBJ2-7, with unresolved D. With 0 bases removed from V and 4 bases from J, the gap between germline ends came to 11 bases. The CDR3 spans 14 residues. Germline V gene data show CDR1 as SGHRS and CDR2 as YFSETQ. The CDR3 DNA is TGCGCCAGCAGCTTGGATCTGCGAGAATACGAGCAGTACTTC. It specifies CASSLDLREYEQYF.

This clonotype showed up just a few times. V and J are TRBV24-1 and TRBJ1-5, with 7 bases aligning to TRBD1. The CDR3 is 14 amino acids. Losses at the gene ends were 3 bases for V and 5 bases for J; bases not matched to a gene: 3. Germline V CDR1 and CDR2: KGHDR, SFDVKD. As DNA, the CDR3 is TGTGCCACCAGTGATGGGGACAGTGATCAGCCCCAGCATTTT. As protein: CATSDGDSDQPQHF.

The sample holds a few counts of this clonotype. This chain joins TRBV7-9 and TRBJ2-7, with TRBD1 matching 7 bases. The CDR3 totals 14 residues. Losses at the gene ends were 8 bases for V and 2 bases for J; bases not matched to a gene: 9. Germline values: CDR1 SEHNR, CDR2 FQNEAQ (reference sequence). CDR3 loop: CASGETGPAYEQYF. The CDR3 region has the DNA TGTGCCAGCGGGGAGACAGGGCCAGCCTACGAGCAGTACTTC.

The J gene is TRBJ2-1, the V gene TRBV6-5, with TRBD2 matching over 12 bases. This CDR3 has 16 residues. With 0 bases clipped from V and 10 bases from J, the junction kept 7 bases outside the gene matches. CDR1 and CDR2 (germline): MNHEY, SVGAGI. CDR3 amino acids: CASSYSKTSGRGEQFF. The DNA of the CDR3 is TGTGCCAGCAGTTACTCGAAGACTAGCGGGAGAGGGGAGCAGTTCTTC.

This clonotype was found many times. The rearrangement links TRBV4-3 to TRBJ2-5; D is possibly TRBD2 (6 bases). Germline assignment: CDR1 LGHNA and CDR2 YSLEER. CDR3 size: 17 residues. The V and J ends lost 2 bases and 5 bases respectively, with 21 bases between them. CDR3 amino acids: CASSQWRFGGEGETQYF. For the CDR3, the DNA is TGCGCCAGCAGCCAATGGCGATTCGGGGGAGAGGGGGAGACCCAGTACTTC.

This rearrangement joins TRBV15 to TRBJ2-1; tentatively, D is TRBD2 (6 bases). V lost 7 bases to trimming and J lost 4 bases, with 17 bases between them. Looked up from germline, CDR1 is LNHNV and CDR2 is YYDKDF (reference sequence). The CDR3 length is 15 residues. The CDR3, as DNA: TGTGCCACCACCCGAGGAGGGGCGGGGTACAATGAGCAGTTCTTC. It translates to CATTRGGAGYNEQFF.